This TCR beta chain derives from a study of OX40 agonist ivuxolimab in advanced cancers. Study information: Of the patients, three showed partial responses, one with hepatocellular carcinoma and two with cutaneous melanoma.

Profiled with immunoSEQ multiplex PCR; TCRdb holds only in-frame clones, not every one. Among 75,000 to 100,000 clones listed, 84% were seen once. The CDR3 has 14 residues. In germline, CDR1 is MNHEY, CDR2 SMNVEV (reference sequence). The V gene lost 0 bases and the J gene lost 6 bases, with 12 bases spanning the gap. Sequenced here: CD4+ or CD8+ T cells sorted from blood, sampled in a trial of the OX40 agonist ivuxolimab. The rearrangement links TRBV27 to TRBJ2-7; TRBD2 might be the D (5 bases). The receptor was isolated from an adult with an advanced solid tumor such as melanoma, head and neck, liver or kidney cancer. The CDR3 sequence is CASSLSGPRGEQYF. CDR3 DNA sequence: TGTGCCAGCAGTTTATCAGGGCCCCGGGGCGAGCAGTACTTC.